Below are 8 T cell receptor beta chains sequenced from a single sample in a study of molecular identifiers for immune sequencing clone quantification. TCRdb independently ran MiXCR on the PCR reads; one entry per CDR3 protein. Here the sample spans approximately 500,000 distinct CDR3 sequences, about 25% being singletons. Sample: naive CD8+ T cells from blood, with Jurkat cell RNA spiked in. Subset described: FACS-sorted CD8+CD4-CCR7+CD45RA+ naive T cells. The receptors shown here come from a human donor in good health. Some libraries in this study had Jurkat cell RNA spiked in.

This clonotype was found a few times. This chain links TRBV27 with TRBJ2-3, with D possibly being TRBD1 (5 bases). Trimming removed 5 bases from V and 2 bases from J, with 17 bases in between. CDR1 is MNHEY and CDR2 is SMNVEV in the germline V gene (reference sequence). The CDR3 is made up of 16 amino acids. The CDR3 nucleotides read TGTGCCAGCAGTCCCCCAGGGCCCTTCACCACAGATACGCAGTATTTT. Residues: CASSPPGPFTTDTQYF.

The sample holds one count of this clonotype. A much larger clonotype is one base distant, so this may be a read error. J is TRBJ2-4 and V is TRBV12-3 or TRBV12-4, with TRBD1 as a possible D gene (6 bases). The CDR3 extends over 16 amino acids. V lost 6 bases to trimming and J lost 0 bases, with 15 bases between them. The CDR3 spells CASSLTGELAKNIQYF. In DNA, the CDR3 is TGTGCCAGCAGCCTGACAGGCGAACTAGCCAAAAACATTCAGTACTTC.

This clonotype was observed a few times. The chain employs TRBV20-1 and TRBJ2-1; 8 positions match TRBD2. V lost 1 base to trimming and J lost 2 bases; unmatched junction nucleotides: 4. The CDR3 length is 15 residues. Germline V lookup: CDR1 DFQATT, CDR2 SNEGSKA (reference sequence). CDR3 DNA sequence: TGCAGTGCTAGAGGAGCGGGAGTGCCCTACAATGAGCAGTTCTTC. It translates to CSARGAGVPYNEQFF.

Only a few counts were recorded for this clonotype. The V call is TRBV11-1, the J call TRBJ2-7; 7 nucleotides match TRBD2. CDR3 length: 15 amino acids. Per the germline V gene, CDR1 is SGHAT and CDR2 is FQDESV (reference sequence). Trimming removed 0 bases from V and 3 bases from J; junction bases left unmatched: 5. The CDR3 loop is CASSLAYGEGYEQYF. As DNA, the CDR3 is TGTGCCAGCAGCTTAGCCTATGGGGAGGGCTACGAGCAGTACTTC. Filled out from reference TRBV11-1 and TRBJ2-7, the complete variable domain reads EAEVAQSPRYKITEKSQAVAFWCDPISGHATLYWYRQILGQGPELLVQFQDESVVDDSQLPKDRFSAERLKGVDSTLKIQPAELGDSAMYLCASSLAYGEGYEQYFGPGTRLTVT.

V and J are TRBV20-1 and TRBJ2-7; 15 bases match TRBD2. The germline V gene has CDR1 DFQATT and CDR2 SNEGSKA (reference sequence). This CDR3 region has 16 residues. V dropped 3 bases and J dropped 3; count of bases not matched to a gene: 6. The chain's CDR3 is CSARPRTSGRDYEQYF. CDR3 nucleotides: TGCAGTGCTAGGCCCCGGACTAGCGGGAGGGACTACGAGCAGTACTTC.

As concerns this clonotype: A much larger clone lies a single base off, so this may be a read error. The chain couples TRBV4-1 to TRBJ1-1; a weak D match, TRBD1 (5 bases). Germline V gives CDR1 MGHRA, CDR2 YSYEKL. The CDR3 runs 14 residues. DNA of the CDR3: TGCGCCCGCAGCCAAGTCGCGGGGCTGACTGAAGCTTTCTTT. Its protein is CARSQVAGLTEAFF.

The V call is TRBV12-3 or TRBV12-4, the J call TRBJ2-1; 9 positions agree with TRBD2. Trimming at V came to 4 bases and at J to 0 bases, leaving 7 bases not matched to a gene. The CDR3 is 17 residues long. CDR3 DNA sequence: TGTGCCAGCAGTTCTCGGGTTAGCGGGAGCTCCTACAATGAGCAGTTCTTC. Translation gives CASSSRVSGSSYNEQFF.

Note on this clonotype: Being one base from a much bigger clone, this may be a read error. The chain is built from TRBV4-1 and TRBJ2-7; 10 bases are a match to TRBD1. Germline V gene lookup returns CDR1 MGHRA and CDR2 YSYEKL. The CDR3 consists of 13 residues. The CDR3 here is CARRLDRGYEQYF. In DNA, the CDR3 is TGCGCCCGCAGACTGGACAGGGGGTACGAGCAGTACTTC.